Listed below are T cell receptor beta chains from one sample, sequenced in a study of identical twins. TCRdb re-called the 5' RACE reads with MiXCR, one entry per CDR3 protein. The sample lists 500,000 to 650,000 distinct CDR3 sequences, about 7.1% seen once, with less than 2% in the top ten. These sequences were also reported in another study, on yellow fever vaccine responses in identical twins.

The material sequenced was PBMCs. Every receptor here comes from a woman between 18 and 30 years old in good health. Each CDR3 is given with its conserved first and last residue.

cdr3_aa: CASTTGTAYNEQFF
v_call: TRBV28
j_call: TRBJ2-1

cdr3_aa: CASSNGTGTWSNQPQHF
v_call: TRBV12-3/TRBV12-4
j_call: TRBJ1-5

cdr3_aa: CASSQPPGRDSPLHF
v_call: TRBV28
j_call: TRBJ1-6

cdr3_aa: CATSSRTANSNQPQHF
v_call: TRBV15
j_call: TRBJ1-5

cdr3_aa: CAGSLVYSYNEQFF
v_call: TRBV14
j_call: TRBJ2-1

cdr3_aa: CASRVRRITDTQYF
v_call: TRBV28
j_call: TRBJ2-3

cdr3_aa: CASSLWGKETQYF
v_call: TRBV12-3/TRBV12-4
j_call: TRBJ2-5

cdr3_aa: CASSGGGLGAVEKLFF
v_call: TRBV5-5
j_call: TRBJ1-4

cdr3_aa: CASSLYPDTEAFF
v_call: TRBV7-9
j_call: TRBJ1-1

cdr3_aa: CSVDHTSGRSFGSTDTQYF
v_call: TRBV29-1
j_call: TRBJ2-3

cdr3_aa: CASNPGHSNTEAFF
v_call: TRBV5-1
j_call: TRBJ1-1

cdr3_aa: CASSLGGIRGQPQHF
v_call: TRBV5-1
j_call: TRBJ1-5

cdr3_aa: CASSPQVPEAFF
v_call: TRBV11-2
j_call: TRBJ1-1

cdr3_aa: CASSTRSGGITDTQYF
v_call: TRBV5-1
j_call: TRBJ2-3

cdr3_aa: CAIRDRGTGTEAFF
v_call: TRBV10-3
j_call: TRBJ1-1

cdr3_aa: CASSDLFLNEQFF
v_call: TRBV2
j_call: TRBJ2-1

cdr3_aa: CASSSRDRTNEQFF
v_call: TRBV27
j_call: TRBJ2-1

cdr3_aa: CASSLNTMNTEAFF
v_call: TRBV12-3/TRBV12-4
j_call: TRBJ1-1

cdr3_aa: CASSFTDWDYEQYF
v_call: TRBV11-3
j_call: TRBJ2-7

cdr3_aa: CSAKDRAEKLFF
v_call: TRBV20-1
j_call: TRBJ1-4

cdr3_aa: CASKIPSTYNEQFF
v_call: TRBV6-1
j_call: TRBJ2-1

cdr3_aa: CATNGRQGARNYGYTF
v_call: TRBV10-3
j_call: TRBJ1-2